Ten or more counts support the clone carrying this TCR beta chain. Its target is not known. For bulk TCR libraries, previously described methods and listed TCR primers were used. Each CDR3 protein is one row after TCRdb ran MiXCR on the PCR reads. The profile shows approximately 590,000 distinct CDR3 sequences, roughly 25% of them singletons. This record comes from a study of molecular identifiers for immune sequencing clone quantification. At the level of the study: Split five ways in replicates, RNA from roughly 20,000 or 100,000 naive CD8 cells had four portions sequenced.

Study-wide findings and caveats: Identical TCR molecules sharing a barcode could underestimate highly expanded clone sizes. A single cell's spiked Jurkat TCR RNA was reportedly detectable among fewer than 1.1 million naive cells.

Material for sequencing was naive CD8+ T cells from blood, with Jurkat cell RNA spiked in. Subset: FACS-sorted CD8+CD4-CCR7+CD45RA+ naive T cells. The sequence derives from a human donor in good health. Some libraries in this study had Jurkat cell RNA spiked in.

CDR3 residues: CASSQTSGSTDTQYF. The CDR3 region has the DNA TGCGCCAGCAGCCAGACTAGCGGAAGCACAGATACGCAGTATTTT. The V and J genes are TRBV4-3 and TRBJ2-3; 9 nucleotides align to TRBD2. V was clipped by 3 bases and J by 0 bases; unmatched bases: 1. CDR3 length: 15 amino acids. From germline, CDR1 is LGHNA and CDR2 YSLEER.